These 23 T cell receptor beta chains share one sample of origin, sequenced in a study of blood T cell repertoires in COVID-19. TCRdb's copy holds only in-frame clones and misses some; the assay was immunoSEQ multiplex PCR. The repertoire includes 95,000 to 150,000 clones, roughly 80% of them detected once, and 6.5% to 9% sits in the top ten. Sequences were obtained from peripheral blood. The origin of the receptors is a human donor in a cohort sampled during active COVID-19.

The rearrangement links TRBV4-2 to TRBJ1-5; TRBD1 agrees at 7 bases. CDR3 length: 16 amino acids. Germline CDR1 and CDR2: LGHNA and YNFKEQ. With V trimmed by 1 base and J by 5 bases, 8 bases remained unmatched. CDR3 in DNA: TGTGCCAGCAGCCAAGCTTCGACAGGGACGGATCAGCCCCAGCATTTT. It yields the protein CASSQASTGTDQPQHF.

Notes on this clone: The junction does not match germline at one end; this may be a read error. This sample also contains other DNA sequences that code for the same CDR3. The chain couples TRBV19 to TRBJ2-1; the match to TRBD2 covers 11 bases. The CDR3 sequence is 15 residues long. The germline V gene encodes CDR1 LNHDA and CDR2 SQIVND (reference sequence). CDR3 residues: CASSIAGGPYNEQFF. DNA for the CDR3: TGTGCCAGTAGCATAGCGGGAGGGCCCTACAATGAGCAGTTCTTC.

This chain uses TRBV3-1 (or the pseudogene TRBV3-2) with TRBJ2-7; TRBD1 matches at 8 bases. Germline lookup yields CDR1 LGHDT and CDR2 YNNKEL (reference sequence). With V trimmed by 4 bases and J by 3 bases, 5 bases remained unmatched. The CDR3 runs 14 residues. The CDR3 DNA is TGTGCCAGCAGCCCCAGGACAGGGAACTACGAGCAGTACTTC. It translates to CASSPRTGNYEQYF.

The chain is built from TRBV21-1 and TRBJ2-7; the table's D call, TRBD1, was not checked against the DNA. TRBV21-1 is flagged as a pseudogene. CDR3 length: 15 residues. CDR3 nucleotides: TGTGCCAGCACCTTATCCATTCCGGGACAGGGGGAGCAGTACTTC. Its protein product is CASTLSIPGQGEQYF.

The chain links TRBV10-3 to TRBJ2-7; TRBD2 agrees at 16 bases. CDR1 and CDR2 (germline): ENHRY, SYGVKD. This CDR3 has 16 residues. J was trimmed by 3 bases and V by 6 bases; bases with no gene match: 5. The CDR3 bases are TGTGCCATCAGGTCCGGGACTAGCGGGAGGGTCTACGAGCAGTACTTC. Its protein product is CAIRSGTSGRVYEQYF.

The chain carries TRBV19 and TRBJ2-7, with D hard to call. The CDR3 has 12 residues. CDR1 is LNHDA, CDR2 SQIVND, per germline (reference sequence). V dropped 2 bases and J dropped 7 bases, with 9 bases sitting between them. The CDR3 reads CASSIRSSEQYF. In DNA form, the CDR3 reads TGTGCCAGTAGTATACGTAGCTCGGAGCAGTACTTC.

The chain recombines TRBV5-4 with TRBJ2-1; 8 bases are a match to TRBD2. The V gene end was trimmed by 4 bases and the J gene end by 2 bases; junction bases not matched to a gene: 20. The V gene's germline CDR1 is SGHNT and CDR2 YYREEE (reference sequence). The CDR3 sequence is 20 residues long. The CDR3 DNA follows: TGTGCCAGCAGCCCCCCAGGGCGGGGGGCCGCCCTCTCTCCCTACAATGAGCAGTTCTTC. This gives the protein CASSPPGRGAALSPYNEQFF.

V gene TRBV6-5 combines with J gene TRBJ2-7, with TRBD1 matching 9 bases. Germline CDR1 is MNHEY and CDR2 is SVGAGI. The CDR3 sequence is 13 residues long. The V segment lost 2 bases and the J segment 6 bases; nucleotides outside the gene matches: 2. Written as DNA, the CDR3 is TGTGCCAGCAGTTACACAGGGGGCTCCGAGCAGTACTTC. As protein: CASSYTGGSEQYF.

This clone was observed a few times. This chain connects TRBV5-1 to TRBJ2-7; D may be TRBD2 (5 bases). V lost 1 base and J lost 6, with 5 bases in between. CDR3 length: 11 residues. The germline CDR1 and CDR2 sequences are SGHRS and YFSETQ. The DNA of the CDR3 is TGCGCCAGCAGCTTGCGGGGCGAGCAGTACTTC. It codes for CASSLRGEQYF.

The rearrangement links TRBV5-1 to TRBJ2-6; 11 bases agree with TRBD1. The germline V gene has CDR1 SGHRS and CDR2 YFSETQ. CDR3 length: 18 amino acids. J lost 0 bases, V lost 2 bases, and 4 bases had no gene match. Written as DNA, the CDR3 is TGCGCCAGCAGCTTAGGACAGGGGGCATACTCTGGGGCCAACGTCCTGACTTTC. As protein: CASSLGQGAYSGANVLTF.

The J gene is TRBJ2-7, the V gene TRBV7-9; TRBD1 matches 9 bases. J was trimmed by 6 bases and V by 6 bases; bases with no gene match: 9. Germline lookup yields CDR1 SEHNR and CDR2 FQNEAQ (reference sequence). This CDR3 contains 14 residues. The CDR3 protein is CASRPGTGLLEQYF. The CDR3 DNA sequence: TGTGCCAGCAGACCCGGGACAGGGCTTCTCGAGCAGTACTTC.

The chain carries TRBV25-1 and TRBJ2-7; the D is unclear. CDR1 and CDR2 from the germline V gene are MGHDK and SYGVNS. V was pared by 10 bases and J by 5 bases, with 21 bases between. The CDR3 covers 14 residues. CDR3 sequence: CATSKSNSLDEQYF. CDR3 DNA: TGTGCCACCTCAAAGTCTAATAGCCTGGACGAGCAGTACTTC.

V gene TRBV5-6 combines with J gene TRBJ2-7; D remains unclear. The V end lost 3 bases, the J end lost 2 bases, and 9 bases lay between the germline ends. CDR1 and CDR2 (germline): SGHDT, YYEEEE. The CDR3 totals 13 residues. The chain's CDR3 is CASSSLPAYEQYF. The CDR3 nucleotides are TGTGCCAGCAGCTCCCTTCCAGCCTACGAGCAGTACTTC.

The CDR3 here is CASSELVRVNTEAFF. The CDR3 bases are TGTGCCAGCAGTGAACTGGTCAGGGTGAACACTGAAGCTTTCTTT. This sequence joins TRBV6-1 and TRBJ1-1; possibly TRBD1 for D (5 bases). V was pared by 2 bases and J by 0 bases, with 10 bases between. The CDR3 is 15 residues long. CDR1 is MNHNS and CDR2 is SASEGT in the germline V gene.

The rearrangement joins TRBV25-1 to TRBJ2-1, with TRBD2 as a possible D gene (6 bases). Germline CDR1 and CDR2: MGHDK and SYGVNS. The CDR3 is made up of 16 amino acids. V lost 4 bases to trimming and J lost 0 bases, with 13 bases between them. CDR3 coding DNA: TGTGCCAGCAGTGCCTCTACTAGCCTCTCCTACAATGAGCAGTTCTTC. As protein: CASSASTSLSYNEQFF.

This chain links TRBV5-4 with TRBJ1-2; D may be TRBD1 (5 bases). V was shortened by 6 bases and J by 6 bases, with 15 bases between the two germline ends. CDR1 and CDR2 from the germline V gene are SGHNT and YYREEE (reference sequence). The length of the CDR3 is 13 residues. The CDR3 is CASNLGGDNGYTF. The CDR3 DNA sequence: TGTGCCAGCAACCTCGGGGGGGATAATGGCTACACCTTC.

V usage is TRBV19 and J usage is TRBJ2-1, with 14 bases lining up with TRBD2. The germline CDR1 and CDR2 sequences are LNHDA and SQIVND (reference sequence). This CDR3 region has 15 residues. V gave up 5 bases and J gave up 10 bases; unmatched junction bases: 7. CDR3 residues: CASSEGLAGAREQFF. The CDR3 DNA reads as TGTGCCAGTAGTGAGGGACTAGCGGGGGCGCGGGAGCAGTTCTTC.

This clone was seen more than once but under ten times. The gene calls are TRBV27 and TRBJ2-7, with 8 bases fitting TRBD1. The junction had 3 bases not matched to a gene; V was cut back by 5 bases and J by 3 bases. CDR1 is MNHEY, CDR2 SMNVEV, per germline (reference sequence). CDR3 size: 13 residues. The CDR3 reads CASSVGQGYEQYF. CDR3 nucleotides: TGTGCCAGCAGTGTAGGACAGGGCTACGAGCAGTACTTC.

The chain is built from TRBV5-1 and TRBJ1-4; 8 bases line up with TRBD1. This CDR3 is 15 amino acids long. V lost 3 bases to trimming and J lost 0 bases; unmatched junction nucleotides: 1. In germline, CDR1 is SGHRS, CDR2 YFSETQ. CDR3 in DNA: TGCGCCAGCAGCTCACAGGGGGCAACTAATGAAAAACTGTTTTTT. This translates into CASSSQGATNEKLFF.

This chain joins TRBV4-1 and TRBJ2-7; D is uncertain. Trimming took 0 bases from V and 4 from J, leaving 16 bases between them. Germline V gene data show CDR1 as MGHRA and CDR2 as YSYEKL. The CDR3 extends over 16 amino acids. In DNA form, the CDR3 reads TGCGCCAGCAGCCAAGATCCAGTGGAGAAGTCGTACGAGCAGTACTTC. Protein product: CASSQDPVEKSYEQYF.

The V call is TRBV3-1 (or the pseudogene TRBV3-2), the J call TRBJ2-1, with 14 bases lining up with TRBD2. CDR3 length: 15 amino acids. Trimming removed 6 bases from V and 5 bases from J; junction bases left unmatched: 3. CDR1 LGHDT and CDR2 YNNKEL come from the germline V gene (reference sequence). The CDR3 sequence: CASSGGLAGDNEQFF. CDR3 in DNA: TGTGCCAGCAGTGGGGGACTAGCGGGGGACAATGAGCAGTTCTTC.

This clone was recorded once. This rearrangement joins TRBV4-2 to TRBJ2-4, with 10 bases matching TRBD1. The J segment lost 5 bases and the V segment lost 1 base, leaving 2 bases of the junction unmatched. This CDR3 spans 15 amino acids. Germline lookup yields CDR1 LGHNA and CDR2 YNFKEQ. This CDR3 is CASSQGQGAQNIQYF. CDR3 coding DNA: TGTGCCAGCAGCCAAGGACAGGGGGCTCAAAACATTCAGTACTTC.

V gene TRBV6-5 combines with J gene TRBJ2-5, with D perhaps matching TRBD1 (5 bases). CDR1 and CDR2 (germline): MNHEY, SVGAGI. Trimming removed 6 bases at V and 5 bases at J, with 19 bases between. CDR3 size: 15 residues. CDR3 nucleotide sequence: TGTGCCAGCAGGGGGCCGGGCCTCTCGATGGAGACCCAGTACTTC. This encodes CASRGPGLSMETQYF.